These T cell receptor beta chains were read from a single sample in a study of cytomegalovirus exposure and HLA in healthy donors. Libraries were prepared by immunoSEQ multiplex PCR; TCRdb keeps only in-frame clonotypes and omits some of them. This table holds approximately 150,000 clones, around four fifths found once. The sample comprised PBMCs. The receptors here all came from a man aged 45-65 years in good health and CMV-seropositive. Both conserved end residues are part of each CDR3. The order of the fields is V gene, D gene, clone size, J gene, CDR3 protein, CDR3 DNA. A D gene is named only where the DNA matches it firmly. Clone size is given for some rows only: seen once, a few or many times, or a class if the clone is expanded.

>TRBV23-1|NA|NA|TRBJ2-3
CASSLITGQQYF
TGCGCCAGCAGTCTAATAACGGGACAGCAGTATTTT
>TRBV7-9|TRBD2|NA|TRBJ2-2
CASPGLAGSGELFF
TGTGCCAGCCCGGGACTAGCCGGGTCTGGGGAGCTGTTTTTT
>TRBV2|NA|NA|TRBJ2-7
CASSGTLTGISEQYF
TGTGCCAGCAGTGGAACTTTGACAGGTATAAGCGAGCAGTACTTC
>TRBV29-1|NA|NA|TRBJ1-2
CSAANSNDGYTF
TGCAGCGCAGCCAACAGTAATGATGGCTACACCTTC
>TRBV29-1|NA|NA|TRBJ2-7
CSVEGRGASYEQYF
TGCAGCGTTGAGGGCAGGGGGGCCTCCTACGAGCAGTACTTC
>TRBV28|TRBD1|NA|TRBJ1-5
CASSLSGTASNQPQHF
TGTGCCAGCAGTTTATCCGGGACAGCTAGCAATCAGCCCCAGCATTTT
>TRBV7-9|TRBD1|NA|TRBJ2-7
CASSLWDRGPYEQYF
TGTGCCAGCAGCTTATGGGACAGGGGGCCCTACGAGCAGTACTTC
>TRBV2|TRBD1|NA|TRBJ1-5
CASSGTGVQPQHF
TGTGCCAGCAGTGGGACAGGGGTTCAGCCCCAGCATTTT
>TRBV9|NA|NA|TRBJ1-4
CASSVGFGVSTNEKLFF
TGTGCCAGCAGCGTAGGATTCGGGGTTTCAACTAATGAAAAACTGTTTTTT
>TRBV21-1|NA|NA|TRBJ2-5
CASSPPRGSGETQYF
TGTGCCAGCAGCCCCCCCCGAGGGAGTGGAGAGACCCAGTACTTC
>TRBV6-1|TRBD1|NA|TRBJ2-1
CASRTGASPWNEQFF
TGTGCCAGCAGGACAGGGGCCTCCCCCTGGAATGAGCAGTTCTTC
>TRBV5-1|TRBD2|NA|TRBJ2-7
CASSLGLAGVLYEQYF
TGCGCCAGCAGCTTGGGACTAGCGGGAGTGTTATACGAGCAGTACTTC
>TRBV2|TRBD2|NA|TRBJ2-1
CASNPSGSHSEQFF
TGTGCCAGCAACCCTAGCGGGAGTCATAGTGAGCAGTTCTTC
>TRBV18|TRBD1|NA|TRBJ1-1
CASSPGTGAQNTEAFF
TGTGCCAGCTCCCCCGGGACAGGGGCCCAGAACACTGAAGCTTTCTTT
>TRBV14|TRBD2|NA|TRBJ2-7
CASSPSLAYEQYF
TGTGCCAGCAGCCCCTCACTAGCGTACGAGCAGTACTTC
>TRBV19|NA|once|TRBJ1-6
CATTPRGPNSPLHF
TGTGCCACTACCCCCAGGGGACCAAATTCACCCCTCCACTTT
>TRBV4-2|TRBD1|NA|TRBJ1-4
CASSQTPGQLEKLFF
TGTGCCAGCAGCCAGACACCGGGACAGTTGGAAAAACTGTTTTTT
>TRBV4-1|NA|NA|TRBJ1-5
CASSHNLGTGDGQPQHF
TGCGCCAGCAGCCACAACCTCGGGACGGGGGATGGTCAGCCCCAGCATTTT
>TRBV29-1|TRBD1|NA|TRBJ2-5
CSVDGQGKETQYF
TGCAGCGTCGATGGACAGGGAAAAGAGACCCAGTACTTC
>TRBV7-8|NA|NA|TRBJ2-3
CASSLDYRDTQYF
TGTGCCAGCAGCTTAGATTACAGAGATACGCAGTATTTT
>TRBV29-1|NA|NA|TRBJ1-1
CTHVGDVNTEAFF
TGCACCCACGTGGGAGATGTGAACACTGAAGCTTTCTTT
>TRBV28|NA|NA|TRBJ1-4
CASSLPPGFRTNEKLFF
TGTGCCAGCAGTCTACCACCCGGGTTTCGGACTAATGAAAAACTGTTTTTT
>TRBV30|NA|NA|TRBJ1-1
CAWNPGGGVIAFF
TGTGCCTGGAACCCCGGGGGGGGTGTAATAGCTTTCTTT
>TRBV10-3|TRBD2|few|TRBJ2-7
CAFSSGSGEQYF
TGTGCCTTTTCGAGCGGGAGTGGCGAGCAGTACTTC
>TRBV9|TRBD2|NA|TRBJ2-5
CASRRGRELLQETQYF
TGTGCCAGCAGGCGTGGGAGGGAACTCCTCCAAGAGACCCAGTACTTC
>TRBV15|TRBD1|once|TRBJ2-7
CATSYRQGRGEQYF
TGTGCCACCAGCTACCGACAGGGCCGGGGAGAGCAGTACTTC
>TRBV7-9|NA|NA|TRBJ2-1
CASSLRLAPYNEQFF
TGTGCCAGCAGCTTAAGGTTAGCGCCCTACAATGAGCAGTTCTTC
>TRBV30|NA|NA|TRBJ2-3
CAWSVGGSTDTQYF
TGTGCCTGGAGTGTAGGAGGAAGCACAGATACGCAGTATTTT
>TRBV6-6|TRBD1|few|TRBJ1-4
CASRTGSGEKLFF
TGTGCCAGCAGGACAGGGAGCGGTGAAAAACTGTTTTTT
>TRBV30|TRBD1|few|TRBJ1-2
CAWRGGQGYYGYTF
TGTGCCTGGAGGGGGGGACAGGGGTATTATGGCTACACCTTC
>TRBV6-1|NA|once|TRBJ1-5
CASTTRDSNQPQHF
TGTGCCAGCACCACACGGGATAGCAATCAGCCCCAGCATTTT
>TRBV4-2|NA|NA|TRBJ2-1
CASSQEPFSSYNEQFF
TGTGCCAGCAGCCAAGAACCATTTAGCTCCTACAATGAGCAGTTCTTC
>TRBV28|NA|NA|TRBJ2-2
CASSFMRAGELFF
TGTGCCAGCAGTTTTATGCGGGCCGGGGAGCTGTTTTTT
>TRBV5-6|NA|NA|TRBJ1-3
CASSSFQGSGNTIYF
TGTGCCAGCAGCTCCTTCCAGGGCTCTGGAAACACCATATATTTT
>TRBV7-9|TRBD1|NA|TRBJ2-7
CASSLATGQGAYEQYF
TGTGCCAGCAGCTTAGCGACGGGACAGGGGGCCTACGAGCAGTACTTC
>TRBV6-5|TRBD1|few|TRBJ2-7
CASSPGTGSYEQYF
TGTGCCAGCAGTCCCGGGACAGGGTCCTACGAGCAGTACTTC
>TRBV6-6|TRBD1|NA|TRBJ2-1
CASSYADRGPYEQFF
TGTGCCAGCAGTTACGCGGACAGGGGGCCATATGAGCAGTTCTTC
>TRBV13|NA|NA|TRBJ1-2
CASSEQGNYGYTF
TGTGCCAGCAGCGAACAGGGTAACTATGGCTACACCTTC
>TRBV5-4|TRBD1|few|TRBJ1-2
CASSGDSYGYTF
TGTGCCAGCAGCGGGGACAGCTATGGCTACACCTTC
>TRBV9|NA|once|TRBJ2-2
CASRPGQNTGELFF
TGTGCCAGCAGACCGGGACAAAACACCGGGGAGCTGTTTTTT
>TRBV19|NA|NA|TRBJ2-2
CASSHHRVGATSPTGELFF
TGTGCCAGTAGTCACCACAGGGTTGGAGCGACTAGCCCCACCGGGGAGCTGTTTTTT
>TRBV28|NA|NA|TRBJ1-5
CASSPQSDQPQHF
TGTGCCAGCAGTCCCCAGTCCGATCAGCCCCAGCATTTT
>TRBV19|NA|NA|TRBJ2-5
CASSPRGGLETQYF
TGTGCCAGTAGCCCCAGGGGCGGTTTAGAGACCCAGTACTTC
>TRBV28|NA|NA|TRBJ1-2
CASSLRTGSDGYTF
TGTGCCAGCAGTTTACGCACAGGTTCTGATGGCTACACCTTC
>TRBV4-2|NA|NA|TRBJ2-1
CASSQVEGLVGNEQFF
TGTGCCAGCAGCCAAGTTGAGGGTTTAGTAGGCAATGAGCAGTTCTTC
>TRBV4-1|TRBD1|NA|TRBJ1-1
CASSLDRVGTEAFF
TGCGCCAGCAGCCTGGACAGGGTTGGCACTGAAGCTTTCTTT
>TRBV9|TRBD1|once|TRBJ1-5
CASSPRGVGGVFSNQPQHF
TGTGCCAGCAGCCCGAGGGGGGTAGGGGGCGTTTTTAGCAATCAGCCCCAGCATTTT
>TRBV4-2|NA|NA|TRBJ2-7
CASSQADSSYEQYF
TGTGCCAGCAGCCAAGCGGACAGCTCCTACGAGCAGTACTTC
>TRBV9|NA|NA|TRBJ2-5
CASSVAAGPGETQYF
TGTGCCAGCAGCGTAGCTGCGGGCCCGGGGGAGACCCAGTACTTC
>TRBV7-7|TRBD2|NA|TRBJ2-3
CASSLGTSGTDTQYF
TGTGCTAGCAGCTTAGGGACTAGCGGCACAGATACGCAGTATTTT
>TRBV7-9|TRBD1|NA|TRBJ2-3
CASSLSTGGTDTQYF
TGTGCCAGCAGCTTAAGCACAGGGGGCACAGATACGCAGTATTTT
>TRBV4-1|NA|few|TRBJ1-6
CASSQAAGGSSYNSPLHF
TGCGCCAGCAGCCAAGCCGCGGGGGGAAGCTCCTATAATTCACCCCTCCACTTT
>TRBV28|NA|NA|TRBJ2-3
CASSLGEADTDTQYF
TGTGCCAGCAGTTTGGGGGAGGCCGACACAGATACGCAGTATTTT